Listed here are 29 T cell receptor beta chains from one sample, sequenced in a study of T-cell reconstitution after alpha-beta-depleted transplantation in children. Unique molecular identifiers were incorporated into the prepared TCRbeta library. TCRdb re-analysed the PCR reads in MiXCR, keeping a single row per CDR3 protein. The sample contains about 400,000 distinct CDR3 sequences, 10% to 15% of which appear only once. The sample here was PBMCs, taken from the stem cell graft. These receptors were taken from a human donor who donated a stem cell graft to a child with Fanconi anemia.

The rearrangement joins TRBV5-1 to TRBJ1-2; 7 bases match TRBD1. The V segment lost 5 bases and the J segment 6 bases; nucleotides outside the gene matches: 7. Germline V lookup: CDR1 SGHRS, CDR2 YFSETQ. The CDR3 runs 13 residues. The CDR3 spells CASREDRFDGYTF. CDR3 DNA sequence: TGCGCCAGCAGGGAGGACAGGTTTGATGGCTACACCTTC.

This clonotype was recorded many times. V gene TRBV12-3 or TRBV12-4 combines with J gene TRBJ1-2; tentative D call: TRBD1 (5 bases). V was clipped by 5 bases and J by 7 bases, with 17 bases between them. The CDR3 sequence is 14 residues long. CDR3 DNA sequence: TGTGCCAGCAGTCGCGCGGACGGGGCGGTTGGCTACACCTTC. Protein: CASSRADGAVGYTF.

This clonotype turned up a few times. This chain joins TRBV4-3 and TRBJ1-6; 11 bases are a match to TRBD1. Germline V gene data show CDR1 as LGHNA and CDR2 as YSLEER. After removal of 1 base from V and 13 bases from J, the junction contained 6 bases not matched to a gene. The CDR3 is 15 residues long. CDR3 in amino acids: CASSQVGQGAPPLHF. As DNA, the CDR3 is TGCGCCAGCAGCCAAGTAGGACAGGGGGCACCGCCCCTCCACTTT.

The chain has TRBV4-3 and TRBJ1-2; D gene uncertain. The V gene lost 0 bases and the J gene lost 3 bases, with 11 bases spanning the gap. Germline V gene sequence: CDR1 LGHNA, CDR2 YSLEER. CDR3 length: 15 amino acids. CDR3 DNA: TGCGCCAGCAGCCAAGAGGGTAACAGCCACTATGGCTACACCTTC. This encodes CASSQEGNSHYGYTF.

V is TRBV20-1 and J is TRBJ2-1; maybe TRBD2 (7 bases). Germline-derived CDR1 and CDR2 are DFQATT and SNEGSKA (reference sequence). V lost 3 bases and J lost 4, with 22 bases in between. The CDR3 loop spans 17 amino acids. The CDR3 reads CSARPEGGNFWYNEQFF. Written as DNA, the CDR3 is TGCAGTGCTAGGCCGGAGGGGGGGAATTTCTGGTACAATGAGCAGTTCTTC.

The J gene is TRBJ2-1, the V gene TRBV25-1, with a weak D call TRBD1 (6 bases). Per the germline V gene, CDR1 is MGHDK and CDR2 is SYGVNS. V was clipped by 0 bases and J by 8 bases, with 17 bases between them. The length of the CDR3 is 16 residues. This chain's CDR3 is CASSEYPGQGNYEQFF. Here the CDR3 DNA reads TGTGCCAGCAGTGAATACCCGGGGCAGGGGAATTATGAGCAGTTCTTC.

This clonotype was seen ten or more times. The gene calls are TRBV5-4 and TRBJ2-7; the D gene is possibly TRBD1 (6 bases). This CDR3 region has 14 residues. V lost 0 bases and J lost 5, with 12 bases in between. CDR1 is SGHNT, CDR2 YYREEE, per germline (reference sequence). Written as DNA, the CDR3 is TGTGCCAGCAGCTTGGTGGGCCAGGGGAACGAGCAGTACTTC. Translation: CASSLVGQGNEQYF.

The sample holds a few counts of this clonotype. The chain employs TRBV9 and TRBJ1-5; 7 nucleotides align to TRBD1. The CDR3 runs to 14 residues. CDR1 SGDLS and CDR2 YYNGEE come from the germline V gene. Unmatched junction bases numbered 4, after V lost 3 bases and J lost 4 bases. Here the CDR3 reads CASSASGGNQPQHF. The CDR3 DNA reads TGTGCCAGCAGCGCCTCAGGGGGAAATCAGCCCCAGCATTTT. Full variable domain (missing parts from reference TRBV9 and TRBJ1-5): DSGVTQTPKHLITATGQRVTLRCSPRSGDLSVYWYQQSLDQGLQFLIQYYNGEERAKGNILERFSAQQFPDLHSELNLSSLELGDSALYFCASSASGGNQPQHFGDGTRLSIL.

This clonotype was counted at least ten times. The chain is built from TRBV4-3 and TRBJ2-6, with D possibly being TRBD2 (5 bases). The CDR3 extends over 19 amino acids. Germline V lookup: CDR1 LGHNA, CDR2 YSLEER. The V end was cut by 0 bases, the J end by 6 bases, with 21 bases between. The CDR3 DNA is TGCGCCAGCAGCCAAGAAAGGGCCCTAGCTAATCTGAAGGCCAACGTCCTGACTTTC. Translated, it gives CASSQERALANLKANVLTF.

A few counts support this clonotype. J is TRBJ2-5 and V is TRBV6-1; TRBD1 is a possible D gene (5 bases). The ends were cut back, 5 bases at V and 2 bases at J, with 12 bases in the middle. Germline V gene lookup returns CDR1 MNHNS and CDR2 SASEGT. The CDR3 has 14 residues. In DNA, the CDR3 is TGTGCCAGCAGTAGTTGGACATCTCAAGAGACCCAGTACTTC. Protein product: CASSSWTSQETQYF.

A few counts support this clonotype. This sequence joins TRBV12-3 or TRBV12-4 and TRBJ1-1; D is undetermined. The CDR3 sequence is 13 residues long. Trimming shortened V by 1 base and J by 8 bases, and 11 bases separated the two germline ends. The CDR3 loop is CASSLGPRMEAFF. The CDR3 DNA sequence: TGTGCCAGCAGTTTAGGCCCGAGGATGGAAGCTTTCTTT.

This clonotype was seen more than once but under ten times. The gene calls are TRBV14 and TRBJ2-4; tentatively, D is TRBD2 (5 bases). The germline gives CDR1 SGHDN, CDR2 FVKESK. This CDR3 contains 15 residues. Trimming took 4 bases from V and 6 from J, leaving 16 bases between them. CDR3: CASSPLGPRGNIQYF. The CDR3 bases are TGTGCCAGCAGCCCACTTGGGCCCCGGGGAAACATTCAGTACTTC. The full variable domain, with the rest looked up from reference TRBV14 and TRBJ2-4, is EAGVTQFPSHSVIEKGQTVTLRCDPISGHDNLYWYRRVMGKEIKFLLHFVKESKQDESGMPNNRFLAERTGGTYSTLKVQPAELEDSGVYFCASSPLGPRGNIQYFGAGTRLSVL.

This clonotype was detected a few times. The chain combines TRBV18 with TRBJ1-1; D not certain. This CDR3 comprises 14 residues. CDR1 and CDR2 (germline): KGHSH, LQKENI. V lost 5 bases and J 2 bases, leaving 12 bases between the germline ends. DNA of the CDR3: TGTGCCAGCTCATTCGAGAGGAGAAACACTGAAGCTTTCTTT. It encodes CASSFERRNTEAFF.

This clonotype has a count of ten or more. This chain connects TRBV10-3 to TRBJ2-3; D perhaps matches TRBD1 (5 bases). Per germline, CDR1 ENHRY and CDR2 SYGVKD. Trimming took 6 bases from V and 2 from J, leaving 12 bases between them. The CDR3 is 14 amino acids. CDR3 DNA: TGTGCCATCAGAGGACAAAGATTCACAGATACGCAGTATTTT. This encodes CAIRGQRFTDTQYF.

Notes on this clonotype: This may be a read error: a much more frequent sequence differs by one nucleotide. V usage is TRBV2 and J usage is TRBJ2-6; 7 bases are shared with TRBD2. The CDR3 totals 18 residues. The junction had 14 bases not matched to a gene; V was cut back by 8 bases and J by 1 base. Germline V CDR1 and CDR2: SNHLY, FYNNEI. The CDR3 here is CASCRWGGRGSGANVLTF. DNA for the CDR3: TGTGCCAGCTGCAGATGGGGGGGTAGAGGGTCTGGGGCCAACGTCCTGACTTTC. Full variable domain (missing parts from reference TRBV2 and TRBJ2-6): EPEVTQTPSHQVTQMGQEVILRCVPISNHLYFYWYRQILGQKVEFLVSFYNNEISEKSEIFDDQFSVERPDGSNFTLKIRSTKLEDSAMYFCASCRWGGRGSGANVLTFGAGSRLTVL.

This clonotype showed up just a few times. The chain joins TRBV5-6 to TRBJ2-2; D is perhaps TRBD2 (6 bases). From germline, CDR1 is SGHDT and CDR2 YYEEEE. V lost 6 bases and J lost 5, with 23 bases in between. This CDR3 region has 17 residues. The CDR3 DNA follows: TGTGCCAGCATCCAAATAGGAGGGCCGAGACAAACCGGGGAGCTGTTTTTT. Translated, it gives CASIQIGGPRQTGELFF. The variable domain in full, with the rest retrieved from reference TRBV5-6 and TRBJ2-2, is DAGVTQSPTHLIKTRGQQVTLRCSPKSGHDTVSWYQQALGQGPQFIFQYYEEEERQRGNFPDRFSGHQFPNYSSELNVNALLLGDSALYLCASIQIGGPRQTGELFFGEGSRLTVL.

This clonotype was seen more than once but under ten times. The CDR3 sequence is CSVLQNPGRTDTQYF. The CDR3 region has the DNA TGCAGCGTTCTCCAGAATCCTGGGCGCACAGATACGCAGTATTTT. The chain is built from TRBV29-1 and TRBJ2-3; D gene ambiguous. V lost 5 bases, J lost 1 base, and 16 bases lay in between. CDR1 SQVTM and CDR2 ANQGSEA come from the germline V gene. The length of the CDR3 is 15 residues.

The chain couples TRBV5-1 to TRBJ2-1; D not resolved. Deletions cut 5 bases from V and 10 bases from J, with 16 bases between. Germline values: CDR1 SGHRS, CDR2 YFSETQ. The CDR3 contains 13 residues. The CDR3 DNA sequence: TGCGCCAGCAGACCCTCGCCCCCCGCAGAGCAGTTCTTC. Its protein product is CASRPSPPAEQFF.

In its sample, this clonotype was seen a few times. The J gene is TRBJ1-2, the V gene TRBV10-3; a weak D match, TRBD1 (6 bases). The CDR3 covers 11 residues. Trimming pared 3 bases from V and 8 bases from J, leaving 7 bases between. Germline CDR1 ENHRY, CDR2 SYGVKD. CDR3 sequence: CAISEGGGYTF. The CDR3 DNA sequence: TGTGCCATCAGTGAAGGGGGAGGCTACACCTTC.

The chain links TRBV20-1 to TRBJ1-1; D ambiguous. Germline CDR1 is DFQATT and CDR2 is SNEGSKA (reference sequence). Trimming left V 6 bases short and J 5 bases short, with 16 bases between. This CDR3 region has 13 residues. The CDR3 spells CSAPRRPGTEAFF. In DNA form, the CDR3 reads TGCAGTGCCCCGCGCAGGCCGGGTACTGAAGCTTTCTTT.

This clonotype was found a few times. The CDR3 DNA is TGTGCCAGCAGCTTAGAAGACAGTATCTACGAGCAGTACTTC. Residues: CASSLEDSIYEQYF. This chain uses TRBV7-8 with TRBJ2-7, with a weak D call TRBD1 (5 bases). From germline, CDR1 is SGHVS and CDR2 FQNEAQ. Trimming took off 1 base at V and 3 bases at J, with 10 bases between the two ends. The CDR3 is made up of 14 amino acids.

There are a few counts of this clonotype. The chain links TRBV15 to TRBJ2-2; maybe TRBD1 (5 bases). CDR3 size: 13 residues. CDR1 is LNHNV, CDR2 YYDKDF, per germline (reference sequence). The V and J ends lost 5 bases and 7 bases respectively, with 11 bases between them. The CDR3 reads CATSLGVIGELFF. For the CDR3, the DNA is TGTGCCACCAGCTTAGGGGTTATCGGGGAGCTGTTTTTT.

This clonotype was seen repeatedly, ten times or more. The V gene is TRBV15, the J gene TRBJ1-5; 10 nucleotides agree with TRBD1. V was clipped by 2 bases and J by 6 bases; unmatched bases: 13. Germline V gives CDR1 LNHNV, CDR2 YYDKDF (reference sequence). CDR3 length equals 18 residues. CDR3 residues: CATSRKTGTGVGSQPQHF. In DNA form, the CDR3 reads TGTGCCACCAGCAGAAAAACCGGGACAGGGGTTGGATCTCAGCCCCAGCATTTT.

This clonotype was seen repeatedly, ten times or more. The chain couples TRBV29-1 to TRBJ2-1; 11 bases agree with TRBD2. In germline, CDR1 is SQVTM, CDR2 ANQGSEA. V was clipped by 5 bases and J by 1 base; unmatched bases: 4. This CDR3 contains 15 residues. The CDR3 loop is CSVKGTSGSYNEQFF. CDR3 DNA sequence: TGCAGCGTTAAAGGGACTAGCGGATCCTACAATGAGCAGTTCTTC.

This clonotype has ten or more counts. V and J are TRBV7-3 and TRBJ2-1; D is perhaps TRBD1 (5 bases). In germline, CDR1 is SGHTA, CDR2 FQGTGA. V was shortened by 1 base and J by 10 bases, with 11 bases between the two germline ends. This CDR3 contains 13 residues. For the CDR3, the DNA is TGTGCCAGCAGCTTAAATCAGGGCCTAGAGCAGTTCTTC. Encoded protein: CASSLNQGLEQFF.

The chain employs TRBV7-8 and TRBJ2-2; 9 bases are a match to TRBD1. V shed 5 bases and J 5 bases; nucleotides not matched to a gene: 6. This CDR3 has 15 amino acids. Germline assignment: CDR1 SGHVS and CDR2 FQNEAQ. The DNA for the CDR3 is TGTGCCAGCAGCCTTGGACAGGGGTGGACCGGGGAGCTGTTTTTT. Its protein is CASSLGQGWTGELFF. Full variable domain (remainder filled in from reference TRBV7-8 and TRBJ2-2): GAGVSQSPRYKVAKRGQDVALRCDPISGHVSLFWYQQALGQGPEFLTYFQNEAQLDKSGLPSDRFFAERPEGSVSTLKIQRTQQEDSAVYLCASSLGQGWTGELFFGEGSRLTVL.

This clonotype has at least ten counts. The V and J genes are TRBV4-2 and TRBJ2-5; D gene unclear. The V gene's germline CDR1 is LGHNA and CDR2 YNFKEQ. The V end lost 1 base, the J end lost 0 bases, and 6 bases lay between the germline ends. This CDR3 is built from 14 residues. CDR3 region: CASSQVLYQETQYF. In nucleotides, the CDR3 is TGTGCCAGCAGCCAAGTTCTGTACCAAGAGACCCAGTACTTC.

This chain connects TRBV20-1 to TRBJ2-1; D is possibly TRBD1 (5 bases). The V end lost 4 bases, the J end lost 0 bases, and 13 bases lay between the germline ends. This CDR3 contains 15 residues. Germline V gene sequence: CDR1 DFQATT, CDR2 SNEGSKA (reference sequence). DNA of the CDR3: TGCAGTGCTACAGGGCGATTTAGCTCCTACAATGAGCAGTTCTTC. It translates to CSATGRFSSYNEQFF.

The rearrangement joins TRBV28 to TRBJ1-5, with 10 bases fitting TRBD1. The V and J ends lost 6 bases and 7 bases, in that order; junction bases with no gene match: 12. This CDR3 is 16 amino acids long. CDR1 and CDR2 (germline): MDHEN, SYDVKM. CDR3 bases: TGTGCCAGCAGCACCGGACAGGGGGTAATCGGGCAGCCCCAGCATTTT. This gives the protein CASSTGQGVIGQPQHF. Using reference TRBV28 and TRBJ1-5 for the parts outside the CDR3, the full variable domain is DVKVTQSSRYLVKRTGEKVFLECVQDMDHENMFWYRQDPGLGLRLIYFSYDVKMKEKGDIPEGYSVSREKKERFSLILESASTNQTSMYLCASSTGQGVIGQPQHFGDGTRLSIL.